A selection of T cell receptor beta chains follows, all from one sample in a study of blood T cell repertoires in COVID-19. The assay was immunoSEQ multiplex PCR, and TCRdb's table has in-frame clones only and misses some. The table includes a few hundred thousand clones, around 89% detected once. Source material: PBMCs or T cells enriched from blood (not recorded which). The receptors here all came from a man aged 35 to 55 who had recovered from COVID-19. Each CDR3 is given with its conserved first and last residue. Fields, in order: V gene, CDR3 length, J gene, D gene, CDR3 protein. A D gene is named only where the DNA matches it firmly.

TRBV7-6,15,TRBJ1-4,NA,CASSQRGFTNEKLFF
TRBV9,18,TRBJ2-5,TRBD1,CASSPSGTGGLFQETQYF
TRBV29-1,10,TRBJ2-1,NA,CSVDKGGVFF
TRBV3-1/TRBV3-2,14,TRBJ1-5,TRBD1,CASSSGTGVQPQHF
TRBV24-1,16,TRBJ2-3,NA,CATSDFWGGGTDTQYF
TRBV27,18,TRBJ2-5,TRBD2,CASSPPRTSGRQLETQYF
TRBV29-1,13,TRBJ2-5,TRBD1,CSGNRGVQETQYF
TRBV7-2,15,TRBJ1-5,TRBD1,CASSLRTGYNQPQHF
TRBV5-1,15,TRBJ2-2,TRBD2,CASSYTSGGAGELFF
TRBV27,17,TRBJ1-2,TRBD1,CASTISMGTGSYYGYTF
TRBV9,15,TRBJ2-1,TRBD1,CASSVGQGDYNEQFF
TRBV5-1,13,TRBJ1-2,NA,CASSLSVVNGYTF
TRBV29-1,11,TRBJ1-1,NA,CSGRRITEAFF
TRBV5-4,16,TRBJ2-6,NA,CASSGRTDSGANVLTF
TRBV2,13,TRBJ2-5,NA,CASSLRDIGTQYF
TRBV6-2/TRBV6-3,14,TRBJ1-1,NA,CASSLSPRGTEAFF
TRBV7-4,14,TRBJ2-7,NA,CASSFWDKGSEQYF
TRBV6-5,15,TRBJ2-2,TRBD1,CASRRTGGGTGELFF
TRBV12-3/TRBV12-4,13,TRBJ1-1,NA,CASSFSGVTEAFF
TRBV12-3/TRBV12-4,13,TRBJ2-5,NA,CASRAHTQETQYF
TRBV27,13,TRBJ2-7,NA,CASSVSRATEQYF
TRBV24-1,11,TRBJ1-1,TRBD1,CATQGATEAFF
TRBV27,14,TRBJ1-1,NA,CASSLMRGGTEAFF
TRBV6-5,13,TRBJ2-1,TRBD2,CASRNTLASEQFF
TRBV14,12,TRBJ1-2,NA,CASSTQGVGYTF
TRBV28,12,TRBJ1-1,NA,CASTLGGGEAFF
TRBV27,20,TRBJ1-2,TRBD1,CASSFRLRDRGRGVAIGYTF
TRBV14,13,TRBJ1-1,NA,CASSQGRNTEAFF
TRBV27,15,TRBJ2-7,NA,CASSLELKGLYEQYF